The 3 T cell receptor beta chains given below trace back to one sample, sequenced in a study of cytomegalovirus exposure and HLA in healthy donors. 13 Jbeta primers and 60 Vbeta primers were used for the PCR. The assay was immunoSEQ multiplex PCR, and TCRdb's table has in-frame clones only and misses some. The repertoire holds about 69,000 clones, 70% to 80% seen once, with under 3.5% in the top ten. Source material: PBMCs. The receptors here all came from a man aged 18-30 years in good health and CMV-seronegative.

V usage is TRBV4-2 and J usage is TRBJ2-1; 8 bases fit TRBD1. Trimming took 0 bases from V and 6 from J; bases not matched to a gene: 19. The germline V gene encodes CDR1 LGHNA and CDR2 YNFKEQ. CDR3 length: 20 residues. Written as DNA, the CDR3 is TGTGCCAGCAGCCAAGATCGGGCGGGACAGGACGCCCCCAGAAGCAATGAGCAGTTCTTC. Protein product: CASSQDRAGQDAPRSNEQFF.

This clone was counted once. This rearrangement joins TRBV30 to TRBJ2-3; 8 nucleotides agree with TRBD2. CDR1 is GTSNPN, CDR2 SVGIG, per germline (reference sequence). V was clipped by 1 base and J by 3 bases; unmatched bases: 6. This CDR3 region has 15 residues. CDR3 region: CAWSARGGKTDTQYF. The CDR3 DNA reads TGTGCCTGGAGTGCCCGGGGGGGCAAGACAGATACGCAGTATTTT.

The chain carries TRBV5-1 and TRBJ1-6; 9 positions match TRBD1. V shed 4 bases and J 0 bases; nucleotides not matched to a gene: 5. This CDR3 is 17 amino acids long. Germline loops: CDR1 SGHRS, CDR2 YFSETQ. The DNA for the CDR3 is TGCGCCAGCAGCCTCGGGACAGGGAGCTCCTATAATTCACCCCTCCACTTT. Translated, it gives CASSLGTGSSYNSPLHF.